Listed here are 20 T cell receptor beta chains from one sample, sequenced in a study of identifying expanded T cells in peripheral blood. The data were produced by immunoSEQ multiplex PCR, yet TCRdb's version contains in-frame clones alone and is incomplete. The sample holds about 78,000 clones; 80% to 90% are singletons and the top ten take about 18%. Sequenced material: blood. The source of these receptors is a person aged 18-70 years in good health.

The chain is built from TRBV11-2 and TRBJ2-7; D may be TRBD2 (6 bases). The CDR3 spans 15 residues. V lost 5 bases to trimming and J lost 4 bases, with 18 bases between them. CDR1 and CDR2 (germline): SGHAT, FQNNGV. The CDR3, as DNA: TGTGCCAGCAGCGCAGGACGTTCCCGGGGGTACGAGCAGTACTTC. Protein product: CASSAGRSRGYEQYF.

The chain joins TRBV28 to TRBJ2-7; the D gene could be TRBD1 or TRBD2 (5 bases each). This CDR3 contains 13 residues. The V end lost 5 bases, the J end lost 9 bases, and 17 bases lay between the germline ends. CDR1 and CDR2 from the germline V gene are MDHEN and SYDVKM. CDR3 in amino acids: CASSRRQGVLQYF. The DNA for the CDR3 is TGTGCCAGCAGTCGCCGCCAGGGAGTATTGCAGTACTTC.

V gene TRBV25-1 combines with J gene TRBJ1-1; the match to TRBD1 covers 7 bases. The V gene end was trimmed by 4 bases and the J gene end by 0 bases; junction bases not matched to a gene: 5. Germline V CDR1 and CDR2: MGHDK, SYGVNS. The CDR3 runs 15 residues. CDR3 bases: TGTGCCAGCAGTGCACCCGGGACAGTGAACACTGAAGCTTTCTTT. The encoded protein is CASSAPGTVNTEAFF.

The V call is TRBV4-2, the J call TRBJ1-1; possibly TRBD1 for D (5 bases). CDR3 size: 15 residues. The V and J ends lost 3 bases and 7 bases respectively, with 18 bases between them. The germline V gene has CDR1 LGHNA and CDR2 YNFKEQ. Here the CDR3 reads CASSQPGLMLLEAFF. The DNA of the CDR3 is TGTGCCAGCAGCCAGCCAGGGCTTATGCTCCTTGAAGCTTTCTTT.

The rearrangement uses TRBV28 and TRBJ2-7; 10 bases map to TRBD2. The CDR3 extends over 19 amino acids. Germline CDR1 reads MDHEN; CDR2 reads SYDVKM. V gave up 7 bases and J gave up 3 bases; unmatched junction bases: 21. Written as DNA, the CDR3 is TGTGCCAGCAACCATTATGGGGGGTGGGGACTAGCGCCTGACTACGAGCAGTACTTC. This gives the protein CASNHYGGWGLAPDYEQYF.

The V call is TRBV6-1, the J call TRBJ2-7, with 9 positions matching TRBD2. From germline, CDR1 is MNHNS and CDR2 SASEGT. CDR3 size: 14 residues. The V gene end was trimmed by 7 bases and the J gene end by 2 bases; junction bases not matched to a gene: 6. Written as DNA, the CDR3 is TGTGCCAGCACTACTAGCGGGTCTACCTACGAGCAGTACTTC. As protein: CASTTSGSTYEQYF.

As concerns this clone: At the DNA level, this CDR3 is encoded by other sequences in the same sample as well. V gene TRBV6-5 combines with J gene TRBJ1-5, with D maybe TRBD1 (5 bases). The V end lost 2 bases, the J end lost 4 bases, and 9 bases lay between the germline ends. The CDR3 extends over 14 amino acids. CDR1 is MNHEY and CDR2 is SVGAGI in the germline V gene. CDR3 protein: CASSYGGGNQPQHF. The CDR3 nucleotides are TGTGCCAGCAGTTACGGCGGGGGAAATCAGCCCCAGCATTTT.

The chain joins TRBV18 to TRBJ2-1; the D gene could be TRBD1 or TRBD2 (6 bases each). The CDR3 consists of 14 residues. Between the trimmed V and J ends, which lost 3 bases and 8 bases, there was a span of 14 bases. Per germline, CDR1 KGHSH and CDR2 LQKENI. The CDR3 DNA follows: TGTGCCAGCTCACCTACAGGGTCGGGGGATGAGCAGTTCTTC. This translates into CASSPTGSGDEQFF. Full variable domain (missing parts from reference TRBV18 and TRBJ2-1): NAGVMQNPRHLVRRRGQEARLRCSPMKGHSHVYWYRQLPEEGLKFMVYLQKENIIDESGMPKERFSAEFPKEGPSILRIQQVVRGDSAAYFCASSPTGSGDEQFFGPGTRLTVL.

The rearrangement joins TRBV4-3 to TRBJ2-2; TRBD2 matches at 8 bases. This CDR3 region has 18 residues. CDR1 is LGHNA, CDR2 YSLEER, per germline. V dropped 0 bases and J dropped 7; count of bases not matched to a gene: 13. The CDR3 region has the DNA TGCGCCAGCAGCCAAGATAGCATACGGGAGGGCCGGGGCGGGGAGCTGTTTTTT. Its translation is CASSQDSIREGRGGELFF.

J is TRBJ2-3 and V is TRBV7-2; 10 positions agree with TRBD1. The CDR3 is made up of 16 amino acids. Trimming took 5 bases from V and 2 from J; bases not matched to a gene: 7. Germline CDR1 and CDR2: SGHTA and FQGNSA. The CDR3 loop reads CASSPRQGAFTDTQYF. In nucleotides, the CDR3 is TGTGCCAGCAGCCCGCGACAGGGGGCGTTCACAGATACGCAGTATTTT.

The V gene is TRBV28, the J gene TRBJ1-1, with 7 positions matching TRBD1. Germline V CDR1 and CDR2: MDHEN, SYDVKM. The CDR3 consists of 15 residues. V lost 4 bases, J lost 0 bases, and 5 bases stayed unmatched. The CDR3 bases are TGTGCCAGCAGTTCATGGACAGGCCTGAACACTGAAGCTTTCTTT. Protein sequence: CASSSWTGLNTEAFF.

The CDR3 loop reads CASSLGGGYEQYF. The CDR3, as DNA: TGTGCCAGCAGCTTGGGCGGCGGCTACGAGCAGTACTTC. The rearrangement joins TRBV11-1 to TRBJ2-7; D is unclear. The CDR3 is made up of 13 amino acids. Trimming shortened V by 3 bases and J by 3 bases, and 9 bases separated the two germline ends. The germline gives CDR1 SGHAT, CDR2 FQDESV (reference sequence).

The chain employs TRBV6-5 and TRBJ1-3; D is undetermined. The CDR3 runs 16 residues. In germline, CDR1 is MNHEY, CDR2 SVGAGI. With 0 bases removed from V and 1 base from J, the gap between germline ends came to 10 bases. CDR3 loop: CASSYSTRSSGNTIYF. CDR3 nucleotides: TGTGCCAGCAGTTACTCGACCAGATCGTCTGGAAACACCATATATTTT.

The genes are TRBV6-1 and TRBJ2-1; 11 nucleotides align to TRBD2. V lost 2 bases to trimming and J lost 5 bases; unmatched junction nucleotides: 5. The length of the CDR3 is 16 residues. Germline CDR1 and CDR2: MNHNS and SASEGT. The CDR3 region is CASSESGTSGNNEQFF. DNA of the CDR3: TGTGCCAGCAGTGAAAGTGGGACTAGCGGTAACAATGAGCAGTTCTTC.

DNA for the CDR3: TGTGCCAGCAGCTTAGGTTTGGGGGACGCCGGGGAGCTGTTTTTT. Protein: CASSLGLGDAGELFF. The chain recombines TRBV11-2 with TRBJ2-2; D is possibly TRBD1 or TRBD2 (5 bases each). CDR3 length equals 15 residues. The germline CDR1 and CDR2 sequences are SGHAT and FQNNGV. V lost 1 base, J lost 6 bases, and 12 bases lay in between.

J is TRBJ1-2 and V is TRBV7-9; 8 bases are a match to TRBD1. CDR1 is SEHNR, CDR2 FQNEAQ, per germline (reference sequence). V gave up 2 bases and J gave up 5 bases; unmatched junction bases: 10. This CDR3 has 16 amino acids. CDR3 sequence (DNA): TGTGCCAGCAGCTTATGGACAGGGAAAAAAAAATATGGCTACACCTTC. Its translation is CASSLWTGKKKYGYTF. The complete variable domain, with remaining parts taken from reference TRBV7-9 and TRBJ1-2, reads DTGVSQNPRHKITKRGQNVTFRCDPISEHNRLYWYRQTLGQGPEFLTYFQNEAQLEKSRLLSDRFSAERPKGSFSTLEIQRTEQGDSAMYLCASSLWTGKKKYGYTFGSGTRLTVV.

The V call is TRBV28, the J call TRBJ1-1; maybe TRBD1 (6 bases). Germline values: CDR1 MDHEN, CDR2 SYDVKM. Between the trimmed V and J ends, which lost 7 bases and 8 bases, there was a span of 11 bases. The CDR3 runs to 11 residues. CDR3 residues: CASTITGEAFF. In nucleotides, the CDR3 is TGTGCCAGCACCATCACAGGGGAAGCTTTCTTT.

This sequence joins TRBV11-2 and TRBJ2-2, with 7 bases lining up with TRBD1. This CDR3 region has 18 residues. V lost 5 bases and J lost 3; bases outside the gene matches: 15. Germline V gene sequence: CDR1 SGHAT, CDR2 FQNNGV. CDR3 in amino acids: CASSLLSTGVGYTGELFF. Here the CDR3 DNA reads TGTGCCAGCAGCCTACTCTCCACAGGGGTAGGGTACACCGGGGAGCTGTTTTTT.

The J gene is TRBJ1-5, the V gene TRBV7-8; TRBD1 matches 7 bases. CDR3 length: 16 residues. V lost 4 bases and J lost 0; bases outside the gene matches: 6. Germline CDR1 is SGHVS and CDR2 is FQNEAQ. The CDR3 loop reads CASSSRQGSSNQPQHF. The CDR3 coding sequence is TGTGCCAGCAGCTCTCGACAGGGAAGTAGCAATCAGCCCCAGCATTTT.

This chain links TRBV5-8 with TRBJ1-1, with TRBD1 as a possible D gene (5 bases). V was trimmed by 3 bases and J by 0 bases, leaving 9 bases between them. This CDR3 has 14 amino acids. The V gene's germline CDR1 is SGHTS and CDR2 YDEGEE. CDR3 residues: CASSWDGLNTEAFF. CDR3 bases: TGTGCCAGCAGCTGGGACGGGTTGAACACTGAAGCTTTCTTT.